This TCR beta chain was profiled in a study of OX40 agonist ivuxolimab in advanced cancers. Study-level results: Expanded peripheral T cells had an undetermined antigen specificity. At 0.1 to 3.0 mg/kg and by week 6, CD4+ and CD8+ T cells in the blood had expanded clonally.

Assay: immunoSEQ multiplex PCR; the TCRdb copy retains only in-frame clones and omits some. This table holds over 25,000 clones, 74% found once. This clone was observed a single time. Its antigen is unknown. V lost 3 bases and J lost 0, with 2 bases in between. The CDR3 totals 12 residues. Germline V gene data show CDR1 as SGDLS and CDR2 as YYNGEE. Source: CD4+ or CD8+ T cells sorted from blood, taken in a trial of the OX40 agonist ivuxolimab. This TCR derives from an adult with an advanced solid tumor such as melanoma, head and neck, liver or kidney cancer. The chain joins TRBV9 to TRBJ2-3; D uncertain. In DNA, the CDR3 is TGTGCCAGCAGCGCAAGCACAGATACGCAGTATTTT. The encoded protein is CASSASTDTQYF.